What follows is one T cell receptor beta chain and its context. The V gene lost 4 bases and the J gene lost 7 bases, with 11 bases spanning the gap. The CDR3 length is 13 residues. Germline V lookup: CDR1 SEHNR, CDR2 FQNEAQ (reference sequence). The data are from a study of shared clonotypes between healthy human individuals. Study-level background: Each donor had three CD4 naive, three CD4 memory, two CD8 naive and one CD8 memory plate.

The method was immunoSEQ multiplex PCR; TCRdb's version includes in-frame clones alone and lacks a portion of them. The table lists hundreds of thousands of clones, roughly 96% of them singletons. Terminally differentiated effector memory CD45RA+ cells were left out of the naive CD8 fraction, which was CD45RO-negative and positively selected for CCR7. The rearrangement joins TRBV7-9 to TRBJ2-1; no clear D. The sequenced sample consisted of naive CD8+ T cells sorted from blood. The source is a woman in her twenties or thirties in good health. The CDR3 loop is CASSSYGPNEQFF. The CDR3 region has the DNA TGTGCCAGCAGCTCGTACGGACCAAATGAGCAGTTCTTC.